This T cell receptor beta chain was found in a study of blood T cell repertoires in COVID-19. Whole-study context: COVID-19 samples, acute and convalescent, were from the United States, Italy and Spain.

Study processing details: Researchers report that nucleated cell counts were estimated from reference gene primer amplification. Repertoires were generated with immunoSEQ multiplex PCR, while TCRdb's copy carries only in-frame clones and drops some. Clonal size and the V and J genes are those of that table, whereas D and trimming came from the DNA. The table lists roughly 150,000 clones, around 85% of them singletons. Between the trimmed V and J ends, which lost 1 base and 0 bases, there was a span of 7 bases. The CDR3 is 15 residues long. Germline-derived CDR1 and CDR2 are SGHVS and FQNEAQ. The receptor was derived from a man older than 75 with COVID-19, enrolled during active disease. This chain links TRBV7-8 with TRBJ1-5; D remains ambiguous. The specimen sequenced was peripheral blood. The CDR3 DNA reads TGTGCCAGCAGCTTAGTCAGGCTTAGCAATCAGCCCCAGCATTTT. This gives the protein CASSLVRLSNQPQHF.